The 6 T cell receptor beta chains below were found in one sample sequenced in a study of PD-L1 blockade in urothelial cancer. Profiling relied on immunoSEQ multiplex PCR, and the TCRdb table lists in-frame clones only, not all of them. The sample contains approximately 70,000 clones, less than 90% of which appear only once. The specimen was PBMCs, collected around atezolizumab (anti-PD-L1) treatment. These TCRs come from a man aged 55 to 70 with urothelial cancer.

There are a few counts of this clone. This rearrangement joins TRBV4-1 to TRBJ1-1; the D gene is possibly TRBD1 (5 bases). Trimming removed 3 bases from V and 6 bases from J, with 11 bases in between. The CDR3 covers 13 residues. CDR1 is MGHRA and CDR2 is YSYEKL in the germline V gene. The CDR3 coding sequence is TGCGCCAGCAGCCACACAGGCAGACCTGAAGCTTTCTTT. This encodes CASSHTGRPEAFF.

V gene TRBV7-8 combines with J gene TRBJ2-7; 8 bases align to TRBD2. J lost 4 bases, V lost 0 bases, and 8 bases had no gene match. The germline gives CDR1 SGHVS, CDR2 FQNEAQ. The CDR3 is 16 residues long. The CDR3 bases are TGTGCCAGCAGCTTAGCCCACCTAGCGGGCGTATACGAGCAGTACTTC. Its protein product is CASSLAHLAGVYEQYF.

The chain employs TRBV6-6 and TRBJ2-7; maybe TRBD1 (5 bases). Deletions cut 6 bases from V and 3 bases from J, with 15 bases between. Germline-derived CDR1 and CDR2 are MNHNY and SVGAGI (reference sequence). This CDR3 has 14 amino acids. The chain's CDR3 is CASSRRLDSYEQYF. In DNA form, the CDR3 reads TGTGCCAGCAGCCGTCGATTAGACAGCTACGAGCAGTACTTC.

V usage is TRBV19 and J usage is TRBJ1-2; 9 bases are a match to TRBD1. Germline trimming cut 4 bases from V and 4 bases from J; bases unmatched to any gene: 4. CDR1 is LNHDA, CDR2 SQIVND, per germline (reference sequence). The length of the CDR3 is 14 residues. CDR3: CASSSNRGPYGYTF. The CDR3 DNA follows: TGTGCCAGTAGTAGCAACAGGGGGCCCTATGGCTACACCTTC.

The rearrangement links TRBV5-4 to TRBJ2-7; 7 bases match TRBD1. Germline V gives CDR1 SGHNT, CDR2 YYREEE (reference sequence). V lost 5 bases to trimming and J lost 2 bases; unmatched junction nucleotides: 4. CDR3 length: 13 amino acids. Written as DNA, the CDR3 is TGTGCCAGCAGGAGGGACAGTACCTACGAGCAGTACTTC. Its translation is CASRRDSTYEQYF.

V and J are TRBV10-3 and TRBJ1-5; 10 nucleotides line up with TRBD1. This CDR3 spans 15 amino acids. The V and J ends lost 8 bases and 5 bases, in that order; junction bases with no gene match: 9. The V gene's germline CDR1 is ENHRY and CDR2 SYGVKD. The CDR3: CAIGLSGTGDQPQHF. The CDR3 DNA reads TGTGCCATCGGCCTATCCGGGACAGGGGATCAGCCCCAGCATTTT.